Below, 26 T cell receptor beta chains from the same sample are listed, as sequenced in a study of T cell responses to AZD1222 COVID-19 vaccine. TCRdb's table, derived via immunoSEQ multiplex PCR, lists solely in-frame clones and lacks some. The data contain roughly 93,000 clones, 65% to 90% of them singletons. This material consisted of peripheral blood, taken on day 0 of AZD1222 vaccination. These TCRs come from an adult in good health.

J is TRBJ2-5 and V is TRBV29-1; 9 bases align to TRBD1. Germline CDR1 and CDR2: SQVTM and ANQGSEA. The CDR3 totals 14 residues. V lost 7 bases to trimming and J lost 7 bases; unmatched junction nucleotides: 13. This chain's CDR3 is CSARSDRGSGTQYF. CDR3 DNA sequence: TGCAGCGCTAGGAGCGACAGGGGGAGCGGGACCCAGTACTTC.

This clone is medium-sized. This chain joins TRBV13 and TRBJ2-2, with D possibly TRBD2 on 5 matching bases. V was shortened by 9 bases and J by 4 bases, with 18 bases between the two germline ends. Looked up from germline, CDR1 is PRHDT and CDR2 is FYEKMQ (reference sequence). CDR3 size: 15 residues. In DNA form, the CDR3 reads TGTGCCAGTCACCTCCGGGGTTCGAGCACCGGGGAGCTGTTTTTT. It is translated as CASHLRGSSTGELFF.

The rearrangement links TRBV7-8 to TRBJ2-3; D may be TRBD2 (5 bases). From germline, CDR1 is SGHVS and CDR2 FQNEAQ. V lost 2 bases to trimming and J lost 4 bases, with 19 bases between them. This CDR3 is 17 amino acids long. CDR3 sequence: CASSLSGNRPAADTQYF. In DNA, the CDR3 is TGTGCCAGCAGCTTAAGCGGCAACAGACCAGCGGCAGATACGCAGTATTTT. The full variable domain, completed using reference TRBV7-8 and TRBJ2-3, is GAGVSQSPRYKVAKRGQDVALRCDPISGHVSLFWYQQALGQGPEFLTYFQNEAQLDKSGLPSDRFFAERPEGSVSTLKIQRTQQEDSAVYLCASSLSGNRPAADTQYFGPGTRLTVL.

The J gene is TRBJ2-7, the V gene TRBV27; 8 nucleotides match TRBD1. Germline CDR1 and CDR2: MNHEY and SMNVEV (reference sequence). This CDR3 comprises 13 residues. V shed 6 bases, J shed 3 bases, and the junction held 4 bases outside the gene matches. CDR3 DNA sequence: TGTGCCAGCAGCGGACAGGGCCACTACGAGCAGTACTTC. Translation gives CASSGQGHYEQYF.

This clone appeared a single time. This chain uses TRBV6-2 or TRBV6-3 with TRBJ2-7, with TRBD2 as a possible D gene (7 bases). Germline V gene data show CDR1 as MNHEY and CDR2 as SVGEGT. The CDR3 runs to 15 residues. Trimming cost V 2 bases and J 6 bases, with 17 bases left between them. For the CDR3, the DNA is TGTGCCAGCAGTTACCTCGCCCACGGGGGGCGCGAGCAGTACTTC. This encodes CASSYLAHGGREQYF.

The chain combines TRBV5-4 with TRBJ2-1; 11 nucleotides match TRBD2. After removal of 1 base from V and 10 bases from J, the junction contained 10 bases not matched to a gene. From germline, CDR1 is SGHNT and CDR2 YYREEE (reference sequence). The CDR3 runs 16 residues. The CDR3 bases are TGTGCCAGCAGCTTGCCACTAGCGGGAGCCCAGGGGGAGCAGTTCTTC. Amino acids: CASSLPLAGAQGEQFF.

This chain links TRBV30 with TRBJ2-5; TRBD1 agrees at 7 bases. V shed 1 base and J 5 bases; nucleotides not matched to a gene: 7. This CDR3 contains 14 residues. Per the germline V gene, CDR1 is GTSNPN and CDR2 is SVGIG (reference sequence). CDR3 in amino acids: CAWSANRGVETQYF. DNA for the CDR3: TGTGCCTGGAGTGCCAACAGGGGAGTGGAGACCCAGTACTTC. Complete variable domain (other parts from reference TRBV30 and TRBJ2-5): SQTIHQWPATLVQPVGSPLSLECTVEGTSNPNLYWYRQAAGRGLQLLFYSVGIGQISSEVPQNLSASRPQDRQFILSSKKLLLSDSGFYLCAWSANRGVETQYFGPGTRLLVL.

The chain has TRBV5-4 and TRBJ1-1; perhaps TRBD1 as D (6 bases). Per germline, CDR1 SGHNT and CDR2 YYREEE (reference sequence). With 4 bases removed from V and 2 bases from J, the gap between germline ends came to 15 bases. The CDR3 sequence is 15 residues long. CDR3 in amino acids: CASSPGQVVNTEAFF. CDR3 in DNA: TGTGCCAGCAGCCCGGGACAAGTCGTAAACACTGAAGCTTTCTTT.

This clone occurred many times. The chain joins TRBV3-1 (or the pseudogene TRBV3-2) to TRBJ2-7; D is uncertain. Germline lookup yields CDR1 LGHDT and CDR2 YNNKEL (reference sequence). This CDR3 has 13 residues. V was pared by 2 bases and J by 2 bases, with 7 bases between. Written as DNA, the CDR3 is TGTGCCAGCAGCCAATGGTCTCCCTACGAGCAGTACTTC. Translating it yields CASSQWSPYEQYF.

The chain links TRBV27 to TRBJ1-5; tentatively, D is TRBD1 (5 bases). V lost 4 bases to trimming and J lost 6 bases, with 10 bases between them. CDR1 is MNHEY, CDR2 SMNVEV, per germline (reference sequence). This CDR3 spans 13 amino acids. CDR3 in DNA: TGTGCCAGCAGTTGGGGGGGGAGTCAGCCCCAGCATTTT. The encoded protein is CASSWGGSQPQHF.

This clone showed up just once. In nucleotides, the CDR3 is TGTGCCAGCAGTATCACAGGGGGCTGGACTGAAGCTTTCTTT. It encodes CASSITGGWTEAFF. The V call is TRBV11-3, the J call TRBJ1-1, with 9 nucleotides matching TRBD1. Looked up from germline, CDR1 is SGHNT and CDR2 is YENEEA. After removal of 6 bases from V and 5 bases from J, the junction contained 7 bases not matched to a gene. The CDR3 is made up of 14 amino acids.

The chain uses TRBV2 and TRBJ2-7; D call uncertain. Between the trimmed V and J ends, which lost 2 bases and 0 bases, there was a span of 8 bases. Germline V gene sequence: CDR1 SNHLY, CDR2 FYNNEI. This CDR3 has 14 amino acids. CDR3 protein: CASSERQSSYEQYF. CDR3 in DNA: TGTGCCAGCAGTGAACGGCAAAGCTCCTACGAGCAGTACTTC.

The chain has TRBV5-1 and TRBJ2-5; D is undetermined. V was clipped by 4 bases and J by 5 bases, with 9 bases between them. CDR3 length: 12 residues. In germline, CDR1 is SGHRS, CDR2 YFSETQ. In nucleotides, the CDR3 is TGCGCCAGCAGCGTAGGGAAGGAGACCCAGTACTTC. Amino acids: CASSVGKETQYF. Filled out from reference TRBV5-1 and TRBJ2-5, the complete variable domain reads KAGVTQTPRYLIKTRGQQVTLSCSPISGHRSVSWYQQTPGQGLQFLFEYFSETQRNKGNFPGRFSGRQFSNSRSEMNVSTLELGDSALYLCASSVGKETQYFGPGTRLLVL.

This rearrangement joins TRBV10-3 to TRBJ2-6; TRBD2 agrees at 7 bases. Trimming cost V 3 bases and J 1 base; bases outside gene matches: 9. Germline V gene data show CDR1 as ENHRY and CDR2 as SYGVKD. The CDR3 totals 18 residues. The CDR3 spells CAISEPGGRGSGANVLTF. CDR3 DNA: TGTGCCATCAGTGAACCGGGGGGACGAGGTTCTGGGGCCAACGTCCTGACTTTC.

This clone has only one observation. The chain uses TRBV6-5 and TRBJ1-4; a weak D match, TRBD1 (6 bases). CDR3 length: 14 residues. Trimming removed 5 bases at V and 5 bases at J, with 12 bases between. Germline assignment: CDR1 MNHEY and CDR2 SVGAGI. The CDR3 loop is CASSPDSWNEKLFF. The CDR3 DNA is TGTGCCAGCAGTCCGGACAGCTGGAATGAAAAACTGTTTTTT.

The V call is TRBV5-6, the J call TRBJ2-3, with D maybe TRBD2 (6 bases). V dropped 4 bases and J dropped 2 bases, with 17 bases sitting between them. The CDR3 is 16 amino acids. The germline gives CDR1 SGHDT, CDR2 YYEEEE. CDR3 sequence reads: CASSLVSGLHTDTQYF. The CDR3 bases are TGTGCCAGCAGCCTCGTCTCGGGACTTCACACAGATACGCAGTATTTT.

The chain is built from TRBV29-1 and TRBJ2-3; TRBD2 is a possible D gene (5 bases). The CDR3 consists of 15 residues. The germline CDR1 and CDR2 sequences are SQVTM and ANQGSEA. V gave up 5 bases and J gave up 0 bases, with 15 bases separating them. The CDR3 DNA sequence: TGCAGCGTTTGCTGGAGGACCCAAAGCACAGATACGCAGTATTTT. Translating it yields CSVCWRTQSTDTQYF.

V gene TRBV5-6 combines with J gene TRBJ2-2; weak D call: TRBD2 (6 bases). The CDR3 is 15 amino acids. Germline V gene sequence: CDR1 SGHDT, CDR2 YYEEEE. Between the trimmed V and J ends, which lost 3 bases and 4 bases, there was a span of 13 bases. The CDR3, as DNA: TGTGCCAGCAGCTCGCGGGGCTCCGGCACCGGGGAGCTGTTTTTT. This sequence encodes CASSSRGSGTGELFF.

The V and J genes are TRBV14 and TRBJ1-6; perhaps TRBD1 as D (5 bases). In germline, CDR1 is SGHDN, CDR2 FVKESK. The CDR3 consists of 13 residues. Trimming took 4 bases from V and 9 from J, leaving 10 bases between them. In DNA form, the CDR3 reads TGTGCCAGCAGCCTAGCAGGGTTTTCACCCCTCCACTTT. Translation: CASSLAGFSPLHF.

The chain carries TRBV5-6 and TRBJ2-5; D is possibly TRBD2 (7 bases). The CDR3 has 15 residues. Trimming pared 2 bases from V and 9 bases from J, leaving 20 bases between. CDR1 and CDR2 (germline): SGHDT, YYEEEE. The CDR3: CASSFRGAGSVAQYF. The CDR3, as DNA: TGTGCCAGCAGCTTTCGGGGGGCCGGGTCTGTGGCCCAGTACTTC.

The V call is TRBV7-9, the J call TRBJ2-7, with 12 bases fitting TRBD2. Germline trimming cut 4 bases from V and 2 bases from J; bases unmatched to any gene: 12. This CDR3 spans 18 amino acids. CDR1 and CDR2 from the germline V gene are SEHNR and FQNEAQ (reference sequence). CDR3 loop: CASSSERTSGKKTYEQYF. The CDR3 DNA reads as TGTGCCAGCAGCTCCGAGAGGACTAGCGGGAAGAAAACCTACGAGCAGTACTTC.

This clone was detected only a few times. The chain uses TRBV19 and TRBJ2-6; 11 bases match TRBD1. J lost 3 bases, V lost 3 bases, and 13 bases had no gene match. Germline CDR1 reads LNHDA; CDR2 reads SQIVND (reference sequence). The CDR3 sequence is 20 residues long. The DNA of the CDR3 is TGTGCCAGTAGTATGGTCGAACCGGGACAGGGGGTGTATGGGGCCAACGTCCTGACTTTC. Amino acid sequence: CASSMVEPGQGVYGANVLTF.

The chain combines TRBV30 with TRBJ1-2; no definite D call. CDR1 and CDR2 from the germline V gene are GTSNPN and SVGIG (reference sequence). V was shortened by 3 bases and J by 7 bases, with 15 bases between the two germline ends. This CDR3 is 13 amino acids long. CDR3 in amino acids: CAWRGSLSAGYTF. The CDR3 nucleotides read TGTGCCTGGAGGGGATCCCTCTCGGCTGGCTACACCTTC.

V usage is TRBV18 and J usage is TRBJ2-1, with 8 bases fitting TRBD2. CDR3 size: 14 residues. Germline-derived CDR1 and CDR2 are KGHSH and LQKENI. Trimming at V came to 3 bases and at J to 9 bases, leaving 7 bases not matched to a gene. For the CDR3, the DNA is TGTGCCAGCTCACCGGGACTAGGGCGTACTGAGCAGTTCTTC. Protein product: CASSPGLGRTEQFF. Drawing the rest from reference TRBV18 and TRBJ2-1, the complete variable domain is NAGVMQNPRHLVRRRGQEARLRCSPMKGHSHVYWYRQLPEEGLKFMVYLQKENIIDESGMPKERFSAEFPKEGPSILRIQQVVRGDSAAYFCASSPGLGRTEQFFGPGTRLTVL.

This sequence joins TRBV7-9 and TRBJ1-5, with D tentatively TRBD1 (5 bases). Trimming took off 5 bases at V and 2 bases at J, with 13 bases between the two ends. Germline CDR1 reads SEHNR; CDR2 reads FQNEAQ (reference sequence). The CDR3 has 15 residues. The CDR3 coding sequence is TGTGCCAGCAGCCCCGGGGCGTGGGGCAATCAGCCCCAGCATTTT. The encoded protein is CASSPGAWGNQPQHF.

The chain uses TRBV19 and TRBJ2-5; 7 bases map to TRBD2. The CDR3 length is 16 residues. Per the germline V gene, CDR1 is LNHDA and CDR2 is SQIVND (reference sequence). V lost 8 bases and J lost 4; bases outside the gene matches: 16. The CDR3 DNA reads as TGTGCCAGTTCGAACATTGGGGGGGTCGGTGGAGAGACCCAGTACTTC. Translated: CASSNIGGVGGETQYF.